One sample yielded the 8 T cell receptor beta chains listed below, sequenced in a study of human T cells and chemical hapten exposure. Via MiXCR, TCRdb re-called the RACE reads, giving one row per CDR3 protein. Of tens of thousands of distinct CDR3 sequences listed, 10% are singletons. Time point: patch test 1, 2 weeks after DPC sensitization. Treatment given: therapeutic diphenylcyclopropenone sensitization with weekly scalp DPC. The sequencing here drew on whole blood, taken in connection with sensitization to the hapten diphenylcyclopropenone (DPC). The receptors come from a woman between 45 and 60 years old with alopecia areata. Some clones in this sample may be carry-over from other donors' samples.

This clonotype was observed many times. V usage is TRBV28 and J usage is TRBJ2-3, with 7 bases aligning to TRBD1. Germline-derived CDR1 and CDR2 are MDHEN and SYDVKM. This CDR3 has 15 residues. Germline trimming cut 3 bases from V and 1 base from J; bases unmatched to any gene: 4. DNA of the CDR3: TGTGCCAGCAGTTTCCGAGGGACAGGCACAGATACGCAGTATTTT. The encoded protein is CASSFRGTGTDTQYF. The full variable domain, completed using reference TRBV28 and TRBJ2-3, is DVKVTQSSRYLVKRTGEKVFLECVQDMDHENMFWYRQDPGLGLRLIYFSYDVKMKEKGDIPEGYSVSREKKERFSLILESASTNQTSMYLCASSFRGTGTDTQYFGPGTRLTVL.

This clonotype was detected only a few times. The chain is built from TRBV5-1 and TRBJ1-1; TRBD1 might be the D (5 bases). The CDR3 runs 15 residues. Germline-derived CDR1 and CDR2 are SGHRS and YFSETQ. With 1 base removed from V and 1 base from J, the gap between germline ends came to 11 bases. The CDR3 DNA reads TGCGCCAGCAGCTTGTTGGCGGGGCCGAACACTGAAGCTTTCTTT. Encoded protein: CASSLLAGPNTEAFF. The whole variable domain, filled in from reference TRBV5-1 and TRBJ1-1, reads KAGVTQTPRYLIKTRGQQVTLSCSPISGHRSVSWYQQTPGQGLQFLFEYFSETQRNKGNFPGRFSGRQFSNSRSEMNVSTLELGDSALYLCASSLLAGPNTEAFFGQGTRLTVV.

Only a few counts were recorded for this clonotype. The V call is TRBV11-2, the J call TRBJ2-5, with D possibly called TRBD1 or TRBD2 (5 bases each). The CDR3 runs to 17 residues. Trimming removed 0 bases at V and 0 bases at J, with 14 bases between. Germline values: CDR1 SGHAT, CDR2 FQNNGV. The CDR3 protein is CASSLDRGPGYQETQYF. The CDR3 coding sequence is TGTGCCAGCAGCTTAGATCGGGGCCCAGGATACCAAGAGACCCAGTACTTC.

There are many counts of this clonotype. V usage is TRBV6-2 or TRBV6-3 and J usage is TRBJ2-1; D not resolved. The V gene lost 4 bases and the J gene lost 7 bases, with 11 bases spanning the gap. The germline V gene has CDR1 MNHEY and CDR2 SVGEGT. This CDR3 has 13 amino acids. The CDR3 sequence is CASSFQRWNEQFF. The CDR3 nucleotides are TGTGCCAGCAGTTTCCAAAGGTGGAATGAGCAGTTCTTC.

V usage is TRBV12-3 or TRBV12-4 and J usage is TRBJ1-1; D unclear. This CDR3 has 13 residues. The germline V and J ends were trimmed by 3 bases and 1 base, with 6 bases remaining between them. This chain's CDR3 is CASSFSQNTEAFF. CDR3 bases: TGTGCCAGCAGTTTTTCTCAGAACACTGAAGCTTTCTTT.

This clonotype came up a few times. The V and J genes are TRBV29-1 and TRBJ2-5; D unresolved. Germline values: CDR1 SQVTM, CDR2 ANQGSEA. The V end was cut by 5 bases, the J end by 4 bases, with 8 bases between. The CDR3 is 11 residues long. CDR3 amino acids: CSVNLGETQYF. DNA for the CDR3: TGCAGCGTTAATCTTGGAGAGACCCAGTACTTC.

CDR3 DNA sequence: TGTGCCAGCAGCTTGGACAGGGGGCGATATCAGCCCCAGCATTTT. The encoded protein is CASSLDRGRYQPQHF. The chain couples TRBV12-3 or TRBV12-4 to TRBJ1-5; 11 bases agree with TRBD1. V lost 6 bases to trimming and J lost 5 bases; unmatched junction nucleotides: 6. The CDR3 extends over 15 amino acids.

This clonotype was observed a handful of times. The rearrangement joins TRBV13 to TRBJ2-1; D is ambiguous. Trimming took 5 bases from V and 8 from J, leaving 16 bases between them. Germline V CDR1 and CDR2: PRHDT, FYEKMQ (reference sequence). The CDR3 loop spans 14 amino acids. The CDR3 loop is CASSTGPRGDEQFF. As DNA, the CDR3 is TGTGCCAGCAGCACCGGCCCCAGAGGCGATGAGCAGTTCTTC.